The 7 T cell receptor beta chains in this list originate from one sample, sequenced in a study of technical replicates of blood from a few donors. Assay: immunoSEQ multiplex PCR; the TCRdb copy retains only in-frame clones and omits some. The table includes roughly 70,000 clones, more than 85% detected once. The sequencing sample was made of PBMCs. All receptors derive from a human donor in good health. Some clones in this sample may be carry-over from other donors' samples.

This chain links TRBV21-1 with TRBJ1-6; the table assigns TRBD1, which was not confirmed against the DNA. TRBV21-1 has pseudogene status. The CDR3 has 18 residues. Here the CDR3 reads CANPQGVTGPPYNSPLHF. The CDR3 DNA sequence: TGTGCCAACCCACAGGGGGTTACCGGACCCCCCTATAATTCACCCCTCCACTTT.

This clone has just a few counts. This chain joins TRBV27 and TRBJ1-1; D is possibly TRBD1 (5 bases). Germline assignment: CDR1 MNHEY and CDR2 SMNVEV (reference sequence). This CDR3 region has 11 residues. V was clipped by 9 bases and J by 7 bases, with 12 bases between them. The CDR3 protein is CASSGQFEAFF. In nucleotides, the CDR3 is TGTGCCAGTAGTGGACAATTTGAAGCTTTCTTT.

This chain connects TRBV4-3 to TRBJ1-4, with 7 positions matching TRBD1. The trim removed 0 bases at V and 7 bases at J, leaving 11 bases unmatched. Germline V gives CDR1 LGHNA, CDR2 YSLEER. This CDR3 has 17 residues. CDR3 sequence reads: CASSQEGVRDSLEKLFF. The CDR3 region has the DNA TGCGCCAGCAGCCAAGAAGGGGTCCGGGACAGCCTTGAAAAACTGTTTTTT.

J is TRBJ2-7 and V is TRBV7-2; 7 bases line up with TRBD1. The V gene end was trimmed by 1 base and the J gene end by 6 bases; junction bases not matched to a gene: 18. This CDR3 is built from 18 residues. Germline-derived CDR1 and CDR2 are SGHTA and FQGNSA. CDR3 protein: CASSLGVHRGLFTLEQYF. Here the CDR3 DNA reads TGTGCCAGCAGCTTAGGGGTACACAGGGGTCTATTCACCCTCGAGCAGTACTTC.

V and J are TRBV6-1 and TRBJ2-1, with a tentative D call TRBD2 (6 bases). CDR3 length: 13 amino acids. The germline V gene encodes CDR1 MNHNS and CDR2 SASEGT. V dropped 4 bases and J dropped 5 bases, with 9 bases sitting between them. The CDR3 sequence is CASSGGGNNEQFF. The CDR3 nucleotides are TGTGCCAGCAGTGGTGGGGGGAACAATGAGCAGTTCTTC.

The chain employs TRBV29-1 and TRBJ2-7; no reliable D call. The V end was cut by 7 bases, the J end by 5 bases, with 18 bases between. This CDR3 comprises 13 residues. Germline V gives CDR1 SQVTM, CDR2 ANQGSEA. Here the CDR3 DNA reads TGCAGCGCTTTGGTTAAAGCCCAAAACGAGCAGTACTTC. It translates to CSALVKAQNEQYF.

CDR3 nucleotides: TGCGCCAGCAACCCACTAGCGGGAGCCTTTAATGAGCAGTTCTTC. The encoded protein is CASNPLAGAFNEQFF. V and J are TRBV5-1 and TRBJ2-1; 11 bases agree with TRBD2. The CDR3 runs 15 residues. From germline, CDR1 is SGHRS and CDR2 YFSETQ. With V trimmed by 6 bases and J by 7 bases, 9 bases remained unmatched.